The clone carrying this T cell receptor beta chain was recorded once. This sample was included in a study of shared clonotypes between healthy human individuals. V was clipped by 4 bases and J by 5 bases; unmatched bases: 10. This CDR3 has 17 amino acids. CDR1 is LGHNA, CDR2 YSLEER, per germline. Using immunoSEQ multiplex PCR, the repertoire was profiled, and TCRdb retains in-frame clones only, with some absent. The sample lists approximately 980,000 clones, 76% occurring once. The chain uses TRBV4-3 and TRBJ2-2, with 10 bases matching TRBD1. The receptor was derived from a man between 18 and 29 years old in good health. Sequenced: memory CD4+ T cells sorted from blood. Subset defined: CD45RA-negative fraction. The DNA for the CDR3 is TGCGCCAGCAGCCCCATCCGACAGGGGGCGCAAACCGGGGAGCTGTTTTTT. Translation gives CASSPIRQGAQTGELFF.